Given below is one T cell receptor (beta chain) in context. What it recognizes is unknown. This sample was included in a study of PD-1 blockade in classical Hodgkin lymphoma. Study observations and caveats: Patients were excluded if nivolumab began under 1 year after ASCT (the autologous transplant). Before treatment, TCR diversity in newly diagnosed patients was reportedly lower than in healthy donors.

V lost 2 bases and J 4 bases, leaving 2 bases between the germline ends. The CDR3 extends over 11 amino acids. The germline V gene has CDR1 MDHEN and CDR2 SYDVKM. Clones were sequenced by immunoSEQ multiplex PCR, and TCRdb holds only the in-frame ones, with some missing. The data show roughly 20,000 clones, 70% to 80% seen once. Time point in this sample: cycle 4 day 1 (C4D1), after 5 to 7 weeks of nivolumab. Every one of the patients relapsed after autologous stem cell transplantation (brentuximab vedotin exposure was variable). Complete response, partial response or progressive disease was each patient's best response.

This TCR came from a human donor with classical Hodgkin lymphoma. The input for sequencing was peripheral blood mononuclear cells (PBMCs), taken before the fourth cycle of nivolumab. The chain recombines TRBV28 with TRBJ2-5; no clear D. The CDR3 region has the DNA TGTGCCAGCAGTTTACGAGAGACCCAGTACTTC. This codes for CASSLRETQYF.